The 9 T cell receptor beta chains below were found in one sample sequenced in a study of cytomegalovirus exposure and HLA in healthy donors. Primers included in the PCR were 60 Vbeta and 13 Jbeta primers. Measured with immunoSEQ multiplex PCR; TCRdb has only the in-frame clones, and not every one. The sample lists approximately 190,000 clones; 87% were seen once. The specimen sequenced was PBMCs. The receptors come from a boy between 2 and 10 years old in good health and CMV-seronegative.

The chain uses TRBV5-1 and TRBJ2-5, with 9 positions matching TRBD1. The CDR3 runs 15 residues. Germline V gene sequence: CDR1 SGHRS, CDR2 YFSETQ. V shed 4 bases and J 7 bases; nucleotides not matched to a gene: 11. This CDR3 is CASSPGTGPFPTQYF. CDR3 bases: TGCGCCAGCAGCCCCGGGACAGGGCCCTTCCCGACCCAGTACTTC.

The chain combines TRBV7-9 with TRBJ2-1; 8 bases are a match to TRBD1. J lost 6 bases, V lost 6 bases, and 10 bases had no gene match. Germline V gene lookup returns CDR1 SEHNR and CDR2 FQNEAQ (reference sequence). This CDR3 has 15 residues. In nucleotides, the CDR3 is TGTGCCAGCAGGCCAAGCCGGGACAGGTCCAATGAGCAGTTCTTC. Translated, it gives CASRPSRDRSNEQFF.

This chain joins TRBV19 and TRBJ1-1; D unclear. V was clipped by 3 bases and J by 1 base, with 6 bases between them. CDR1 and CDR2 (germline): LNHDA, SQIVND (reference sequence). The CDR3 runs 13 residues. In DNA form, the CDR3 reads TGTGCCAGTAGTATGGAGAGGAACACTGAAGCTTTCTTT. Its protein product is CASSMERNTEAFF.

The chain combines TRBV5-4 with TRBJ1-1; D unresolved. Germline-derived CDR1 and CDR2 are SGHNT and YYREEE (reference sequence). The CDR3 is made up of 15 amino acids. The germline V and J ends were trimmed by 3 bases and 2 bases, with 14 bases remaining between them. CDR3 in amino acids: CASSSRPPGNTEAFF. CDR3 bases: TGTGCCAGCAGCTCGCGTCCCCCAGGAAACACTGAAGCTTTCTTT.

The V and J genes are TRBV6-6 and TRBJ2-5, with 9 bases aligning to TRBD2. The ends lost 0 bases at V and 4 bases at J; junction bases unmatched: 6. Looked up from germline, CDR1 is MNHNY and CDR2 is SVGAGI (reference sequence). CDR3 length: 16 amino acids. The CDR3 coding sequence is TGTGCCAGCAGTTACTCTCCGCCGACTAGCGGAGAGACCCAGTACTTC. Translation gives CASSYSPPTSGETQYF.

This clone occurred once. The V gene is TRBV28, the J gene TRBJ1-3; D may be TRBD1 (5 bases). The germline V gene has CDR1 MDHEN and CDR2 SYDVKM. The CDR3 sequence is 14 residues long. Trimming stripped 6 bases from V and 1 base from J, with 10 bases between. The CDR3 DNA follows: TGTGCCAGCAGCAAGACAGTTTCTGGAAACACCATATATTTT. Translation gives CASSKTVSGNTIYF.

In its sample, this clone was seen a few times. The gene calls are TRBV6-1 and TRBJ2-7; 7 bases align to TRBD1. Germline loops: CDR1 MNHNS, CDR2 SASEGT. Unmatched junction bases numbered 17, after V lost 6 bases and J lost 0 bases. This CDR3 spans 18 amino acids. The CDR3 region is CASRELPRGGPLSYEQYF. The CDR3 DNA sequence: TGTGCCAGCAGGGAATTACCCCGAGGGGGCCCCCTCTCCTACGAGCAGTACTTC.

The chain employs TRBV6-1 and TRBJ1-5, with D maybe TRBD1 (5 bases). Trimming removed 0 bases from V and 2 bases from J, with 5 bases in between. The CDR3 spans 14 residues. CDR1 is MNHNS and CDR2 is SASEGT in the germline V gene. The CDR3 loop is CASSEAGGNQPQHF. CDR3 bases: TGTGCCAGCAGTGAAGCAGGGGGCAATCAGCCCCAGCATTTT.

The chain recombines TRBV6-1 with TRBJ2-7; 7 bases line up with TRBD2. The ends lost 4 bases at V and 7 bases at J; junction bases unmatched: 10. The CDR3 consists of 14 residues. Germline CDR1 and CDR2: MNHNS and SASEGT. The CDR3 sequence: CASSAKTSLGEQYF. The CDR3 DNA sequence: TGTGCCAGCAGTGCCAAGACTAGCCTCGGGGAGCAGTACTTC.